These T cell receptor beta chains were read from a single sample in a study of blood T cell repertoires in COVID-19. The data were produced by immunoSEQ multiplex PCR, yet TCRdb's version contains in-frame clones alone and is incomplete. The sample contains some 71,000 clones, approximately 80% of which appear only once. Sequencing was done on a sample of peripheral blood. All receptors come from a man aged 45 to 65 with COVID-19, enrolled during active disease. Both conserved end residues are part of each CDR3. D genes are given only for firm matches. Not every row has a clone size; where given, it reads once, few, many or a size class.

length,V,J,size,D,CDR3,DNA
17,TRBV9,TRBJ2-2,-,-,CASSGLGAVVDTGELFF,TGTGCCAGCAGCGGACTGGGGGCAGTCGTGGACACCGGGGAGCTGTTTTTT
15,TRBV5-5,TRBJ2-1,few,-,CASSLGASLSYEQFF,TGTGCCAGCAGCTTGGGGGCTAGCCTCAGCTATGAGCAGTTCTTC
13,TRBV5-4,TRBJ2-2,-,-,CASSQDIAGELFF,TGTGCCAGCAGCCAAGACATAGCCGGGGAGCTGTTTTTT
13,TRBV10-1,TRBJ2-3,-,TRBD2,CASKAGGTDTQYF,TGCGCCAGCAAAGCGGGGGGCACAGATACGCAGTATTTT
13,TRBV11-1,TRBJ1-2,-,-,CASSHEGLLTYTF,TGTGCCAGCAGTCATGAGGGCCTCTTAACCTACACCTTC
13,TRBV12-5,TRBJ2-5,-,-,CASGRRGAETQYF,TGTGCTAGTGGCCGTCGTGGAGCAGAGACCCAGTACTTC
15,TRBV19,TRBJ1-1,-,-,CASSIGPGADTEAFF,TGTGCCAGTAGTATAGGGCCAGGGGCGGACACTGAAGCTTTCTTT
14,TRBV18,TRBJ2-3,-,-,CASSPTAPQGAQYF,TGTGCCAGCTCACCGACCGCTCCCCAGGGTGCGCAGTATTTT
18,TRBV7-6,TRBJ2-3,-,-,CASSLVGEWGVFTDTQYF,TGTGCCAGCAGCTTAGTTGGAGAGTGGGGCGTATTCACAGATACGCAGTATTTT
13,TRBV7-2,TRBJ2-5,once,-,CASSWRYQETQYF,TGTGCCAGCAGCTGGAGGTACCAAGAGACCCAGTACTTC
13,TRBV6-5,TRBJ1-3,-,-,CASSSRSGNTIYF,TGTGCCAGCAGTTCCAGATCTGGAAACACCATATATTTT
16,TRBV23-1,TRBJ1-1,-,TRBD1,CASSQSLTGRNTEAFF,TGCGCCAGCAGTCAATCCCTGACAGGGCGAAACACTGAAGCTTTCTTT
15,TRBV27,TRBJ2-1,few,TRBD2,CASSSVSGAYNEQFF,TGTGCCAGCAGTTCCGTTAGCGGGGCTTACAATGAGCAGTTCTTC
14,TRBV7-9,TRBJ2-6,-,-,CASSLPLGANVLTF,TGTGCCAGCAGCTTACCTCTTGGGGCCAACGTCCTGACTTTC
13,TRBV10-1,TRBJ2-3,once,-,CASRGQATDTQYF,TGCGCCAGCAGGGGACAAGCCACAGATACGCAGTATTTT
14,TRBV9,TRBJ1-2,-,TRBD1,CASSRQGAWYGYTF,TGTGCCAGCAGCCGACAGGGGGCATGGTATGGCTACACCTTC
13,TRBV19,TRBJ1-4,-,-,CATGEGTNEKLFF,TGTGCCACCGGGGAGGGTACTAATGAAAAACTGTTTTTT
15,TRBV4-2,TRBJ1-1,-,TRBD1,CASSFRGTGDTEAFF,TGTGCCAGCAGCTTCCGCGGGACAGGGGACACTGAAGCTTTCTTT
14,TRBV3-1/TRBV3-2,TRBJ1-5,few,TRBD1,CASSQMTGSQPQHF,TGTGCCAGCAGCCAAATGACAGGGAGTCAGCCCCAGCATTTT
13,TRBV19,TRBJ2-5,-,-,CASSTAYQETQYF,TGTGCCAGTAGTACTGCGTACCAAGAGACCCAGTACTTC
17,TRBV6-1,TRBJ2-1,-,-,CASSEGPAGMFSNEQFF,TGTGCCAGCAGTGAAGGACCTGCAGGAATGTTTTCCAATGAGCAGTTCTTC
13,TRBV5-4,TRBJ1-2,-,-,CASRPTGSDGYTF,TGTGCCAGCAGACCCACAGGGTCGGATGGCTACACCTTC
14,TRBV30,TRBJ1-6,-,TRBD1,CAWSNRDSGSPLHF,TGTGCCTGGAGTAACCGGGACAGCGGTTCACCCCTCCACTTT
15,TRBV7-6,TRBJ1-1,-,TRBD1,CASSLAGTGSSEAFF,TGTGCCAGCAGCTTAGCGGGGACAGGGTCTTCTGAAGCTTTCTTT
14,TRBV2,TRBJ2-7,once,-,CASRTTSTSYEQYF,TGTGCCAGCAGAACCACTAGCACCTCCTACGAGCAGTACTTC
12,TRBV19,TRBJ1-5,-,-,CASSFLNQPQHF,TGTGCCAGTAGCTTCTTGAATCAGCCCCAGCATTTT
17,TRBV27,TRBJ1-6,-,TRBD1,CASSIRQGKVYNSPLHF,TGTGCCAGCAGTATACGACAGGGGAAGGTCTATAATTCACCCCTCCACTTT
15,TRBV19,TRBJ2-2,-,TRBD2,CASSTLAGFTGELFF,TGTGCCAGTAGTACGCTAGCGGGGTTTACCGGGGAGCTGTTTTTT
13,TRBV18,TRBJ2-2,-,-,CASSFGHPGELFF,TGTGCCAGCTCATTTGGACACCCCGGGGAGCTGTTTTTT
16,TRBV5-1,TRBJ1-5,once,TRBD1,CASSLAPGQGHQPQHF,TGCGCCAGCAGCTTGGCCCCGGGACAGGGCCATCAGCCCCAGCATTTT
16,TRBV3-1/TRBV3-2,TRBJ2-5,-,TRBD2,CASSRSGGHHGETQYF,TGTGCCAGCAGCCGCAGCGGGGGCCACCATGGGGAGACCCAGTACTTC
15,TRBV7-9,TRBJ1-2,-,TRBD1,CASSLAGTGFGGYTF,TGTGCCAGCAGCTTAGCCGGGACAGGGTTTGGCGGCTACACCTTC
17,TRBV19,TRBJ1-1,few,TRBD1,CASSIWGRGRQNTEAFF,TGTGCCAGTAGTATATGGGGCAGGGGGAGACAGAACACTGAAGCTTTCTTT
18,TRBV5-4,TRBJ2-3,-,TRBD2,CASRLGTSGPPSTDTQYF,TGTGCCAGCAGATTGGGGACTAGCGGGCCACCTAGCACAGATACGCAGTATTTT
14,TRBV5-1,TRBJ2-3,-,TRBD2,CASRRGTSEDTQYF,TGCGCCAGCAGACGGGGGACTAGCGAAGATACGCAGTATTTT
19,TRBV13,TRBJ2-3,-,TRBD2,CASSLRTSGATFQADTQYF,TGTGCCAGCAGCCTCCGGACTAGCGGGGCCACATTCCAAGCAGATACGCAGTATTTT
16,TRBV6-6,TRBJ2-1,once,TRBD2,CASSYLRSGDHNEQFF,TGTGCCAGCAGTTATCTTCGTAGCGGGGACCACAATGAGCAGTTCTTC
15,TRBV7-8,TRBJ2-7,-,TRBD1,CASSLRRQGLHEQYF,TGTGCCAGCAGTTTACGGAGACAGGGCTTACACGAGCAGTACTTC
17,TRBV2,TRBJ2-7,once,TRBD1,CASYATPGQGANYEQYF,TGTGCCAGCTACGCGACGCCGGGACAGGGGGCGAACTACGAGCAGTACTTC
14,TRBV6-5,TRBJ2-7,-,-,CASSRSGVTYEQYF,TGTGCCAGCAGTAGATCAGGGGTCACCTACGAGCAGTACTTC